These 16 T cell receptor beta chains were all obtained from the same sample, sequenced in a study of graft-versus-host responses after intestinal transplantation. Responders that carried the CFSE label, roughly 200,000 of them, were plated with roughly 200,000 irradiated, violet-dye-labeled stimulator cells. This table comes from immunoSEQ multiplex PCR, and its TCRdb copy is limited to in-frame clones, with some not included. The top ten hold approximately 2.3% of the sample, which has some 14,000 clones, 35% seen once. Sequences were derived from alloreactive CD8+ T cells from a mixed lymphocyte reaction culture, sampled before intestinal transplant. Documented subset: CFSE-low proliferating T cells sorted from roughly 6-day pre-transplant mixed lymphocyte reaction (GvH or HvG direction). The source is a human patient who received an intestinal transplant.

The CDR3 region has the DNA TGTGCCAGCAGCCATACAGGGGACAGCCCTATCACAGATACGCAGTATTTT. It yields the protein CASSHTGDSPITDTQYF. The rearrangement links TRBV7-6 to TRBJ2-3, with 7 bases lining up with TRBD1. After removal of 5 bases from V and 2 bases from J, the junction contained 13 bases not matched to a gene. The CDR3 has 17 amino acids. Germline CDR1 is SGHVS and CDR2 is FNYEAQ.

This clone was detected a few times. V is TRBV2 and J is TRBJ2-4; 8 bases map to TRBD2. CDR1 and CDR2 (germline): SNHLY, FYNNEI. CDR3 length equals 16 residues. Trimming cost V 6 bases and J 6 bases; bases outside gene matches: 13. This CDR3 reads CASRERSGGYGNIQYF. The CDR3 bases are TGTGCCAGCAGGGAGAGAAGCGGGGGATACGGAAACATTCAGTACTTC.

As concerns this clone: The same CDR3 arises from other DNA sequences in this sample as well. This chain uses TRBV19 with TRBJ1-2; no definite D call. V was clipped by 3 bases and J by 5 bases, with 13 bases between them. The length of the CDR3 is 14 residues. Germline V lookup: CDR1 LNHDA, CDR2 SQIVND (reference sequence). The CDR3 loop is CASSISGSGYGYTF. In nucleotides, the CDR3 is TGTGCCAGTAGTATTAGCGGCAGTGGTTATGGCTACACCTTC. Full variable domain (missing parts from reference TRBV19 and TRBJ1-2): DGGITQSPKYLFRKEGQNVTLSCEQNLNHDAMYWYRQDPGQGLRLIYYSQIVNDFQKGDIAEGYSVSREKKESFPLTVTSAQKNPTAFYLCASSISGSGYGYTFGSGTRLTVV.

This clone rates as medium-sized. The CDR3, as DNA: TGTGCCAGTAGTTTAGCAGGGACTAGCTACGAGCAGTACTTC. It yields the protein CASSLAGTSYEQYF. The chain is built from TRBV19 and TRBJ2-7, with 8 bases matching TRBD2. J was trimmed by 3 bases and V by 5 bases; bases with no gene match: 6. Germline CDR1 and CDR2: LNHDA and SQIVND (reference sequence). CDR3 length: 14 residues.

J is TRBJ2-5 and V is TRBV11-2, with 10 bases aligning to TRBD1. Trimming cost V 4 bases and J 4 bases; bases outside gene matches: 9. Germline V gene data show CDR1 as SGHAT and CDR2 as FQNNGV. This CDR3 spans 16 amino acids. In nucleotides, the CDR3 is TGTGCCAGCAGCTCTCCGTGGACAGGGGGAGGAGAGACCCAGTACTTC. Amino acids: CASSSPWTGGGETQYF.

V and J are TRBV14 and TRBJ1-2; D may be TRBD1 (5 bases). CDR1 SGHDN and CDR2 FVKESK come from the germline V gene. Between the trimmed V and J ends, which lost 0 bases and 5 bases, there was a span of 10 bases. The CDR3 has 14 amino acids. In DNA, the CDR3 is TGTGCCAGCAGCCAAGAGACAGCCTTTTATGGCTACACCTTC. The encoded protein is CASSQETAFYGYTF.

The chain joins TRBV27 to TRBJ2-1; no firm D call. The CDR3 runs to 14 residues. Germline assignment: CDR1 MNHEY and CDR2 SMNVEV (reference sequence). V gave up 3 bases and J gave up 4 bases, with 10 bases separating them. The CDR3 protein is CASSFWGGYNEQFF. The CDR3 DNA is TGTGCCAGCAGTTTTTGGGGTGGGTACAATGAGCAGTTCTTC.

This chain uses TRBV21-1 with TRBJ1-5; TRBD1 is the table's D call and was not checked against the DNA. TRBV21-1 is listed as a pseudogene. CDR3 length: 11 residues. CDR3 sequence: CASSGRWAQHF. The CDR3 nucleotides are TGTGCCAGCAGCGGGCGTTGGGCCCAGCATTTT.

V gene TRBV10-2 combines with J gene TRBJ2-1, with 11 bases lining up with TRBD2. The germline CDR1 and CDR2 sequences are WSHSY and SAAADI. The CDR3 consists of 15 residues. Losses at the gene ends were 7 bases for V and 5 bases for J; bases not matched to a gene: 7. This chain's CDR3 is CASTLAGGQHNEQFF. In DNA form, the CDR3 reads TGCGCCAGCACATTAGCGGGGGGGCAGCACAATGAGCAGTTCTTC.

The V and J genes are TRBV19 and TRBJ2-2, with D uncertain. Per the germline V gene, CDR1 is LNHDA and CDR2 is SQIVND (reference sequence). The CDR3 length is 14 residues. The V and J ends lost 5 bases and 1 base respectively, with 8 bases between them. CDR3 in DNA: TGTGCCAGTAGTCCGTCTCAGAACACCGGGGAGCTGTTTTTT. This translates into CASSPSQNTGELFF. The entire variable domain, with the rest obtained from reference TRBV19 and TRBJ2-2, is as follows: DGGITQSPKYLFRKEGQNVTLSCEQNLNHDAMYWYRQDPGQGLRLIYYSQIVNDFQKGDIAEGYSVSREKKESFPLTVTSAQKNPTAFYLCASSPSQNTGELFFGEGSRLTVL.

In its sample, this clone was seen a few times. The chain carries TRBV10-3 and TRBJ2-3, with D possibly matching TRBD2 (5 bases). Germline CDR1 and CDR2: ENHRY and SYGVKD. The CDR3 is made up of 17 amino acids. The V gene lost 0 bases and the J gene lost 2 bases, with 15 bases spanning the gap. The CDR3 region has the DNA TGTGCCATCAGTGAGTCCTTGAGGGAGCCTTACACAGATACGCAGTATTTT. Translation: CAISESLREPYTDTQYF.

In this sample, this clone turned up once. The rearrangement joins TRBV27 to TRBJ1-1, with a tentative D call TRBD1 (6 bases). The CDR3 extends over 15 amino acids. Trimming stripped 0 bases from V and 2 bases from J, with 10 bases between. CDR1 MNHEY and CDR2 SMNVEV come from the germline V gene (reference sequence). CDR3 bases: TGTGCCAGCAGTTTATCGCCCGGGACAAACACTGAAGCTTTCTTT. Its protein product is CASSLSPGTNTEAFF.

V usage is TRBV19 and J usage is TRBJ1-5, with a weak D call TRBD1 (5 bases). This CDR3 region has 15 residues. Germline V gene data show CDR1 as LNHDA and CDR2 as SQIVND (reference sequence). The V end was cut by 4 bases, the J end by 11 bases, with 21 bases between. CDR3 sequence reads: CASSTPGTRGLTQHF. The CDR3 region has the DNA TGTGCCAGTAGTACCCCCGGGACCCGGGGTTTAACCCAGCATTTT.

The rearrangement joins TRBV6-5 to TRBJ2-5; D remains unclear. Germline V gene sequence: CDR1 MNHEY, CDR2 SVGAGI. V gave up 0 bases and J gave up 2 bases, with 7 bases separating them. This CDR3 contains 14 residues. CDR3 loop: CASSYSGNQETQYF. CDR3 bases: TGTGCCAGCAGTTACTCGGGTAATCAAGAGACCCAGTACTTC.

The genes are TRBV15 and TRBJ2-3; D gene ambiguous. V lost 6 bases, J lost 2 bases, and 15 bases lay in between. CDR3 length equals 15 residues. From germline, CDR1 is LNHNV and CDR2 YYDKDF (reference sequence). The CDR3 nucleotides read TGTGCCACCAGTCGTGTCGCGGCAACCACAGATACGCAGTATTTT. This codes for CATSRVAATTDTQYF.

The rearrangement uses TRBV27 and TRBJ2-1; possibly TRBD2 for D (6 bases). V gave up 10 bases and J gave up 1 base, with 17 bases separating them. The CDR3 sequence is 15 residues long. Germline assignment: CDR1 MNHEY and CDR2 SMNVEV (reference sequence). The CDR3 here is CAIRGGAGSYNEQFF. The DNA for the CDR3 is TGTGCCATCCGAGGAGGGGCTGGATCCTACAATGAGCAGTTCTTC.